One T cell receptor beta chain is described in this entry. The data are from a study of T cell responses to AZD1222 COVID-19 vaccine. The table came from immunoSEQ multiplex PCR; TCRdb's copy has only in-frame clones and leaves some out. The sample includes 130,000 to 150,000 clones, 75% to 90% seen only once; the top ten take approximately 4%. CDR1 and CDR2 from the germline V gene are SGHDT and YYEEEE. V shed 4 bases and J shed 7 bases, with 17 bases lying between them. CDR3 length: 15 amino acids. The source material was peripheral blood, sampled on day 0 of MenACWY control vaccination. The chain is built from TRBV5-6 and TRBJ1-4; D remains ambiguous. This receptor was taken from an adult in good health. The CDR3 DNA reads TGTGCCAGCAGCCCACGTGGCCTCAGCGGTGAAAAACTGTTTTTT. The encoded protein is CASSPRGLSGEKLFF.